This TCR beta chain was recorded in a study of blood T cell repertoires in COVID-19. Turning to the study itself: Acute-phase and convalescent COVID-19 samples originated in the United States, Italy and Spain. The analysed material was cDNA or gDNA that came from T cells, B-cell-depleted T cells, or PBMCs.

In the authors' workflow: Amplification of reference gene primers was used by the study to estimate nucleated cell counts. The table came from immunoSEQ multiplex PCR; TCRdb's copy has only in-frame clones and leaves some out. V, J and clone size reflect that table, while D and trimming were determined from the DNA. In the table there are roughly 140,000 clones, 65% to 90% of which are singletons. Germline lookup yields CDR1 SGHRS and CDR2 YFSETQ. V trimming: 3 bases; J trimming: 8 bases; junction bases outside the gene matches: 9. This CDR3 comprises 15 residues. The receptor's source is a woman between 45 and 65 years old in a cohort sampled during active or convalescent COVID-19. The chain recombines TRBV5-1 with TRBJ1-3, with 9 bases that match TRBD1. The sample was peripheral blood. CDR3 residues: CASSSGQGHGDTIYF. The CDR3 DNA follows: TGCGCCAGCAGCTCTGGACAGGGGCACGGGGACACCATATATTTT.